These T cell receptor beta chains were read from a single sample in a study of high-grade serous ovarian cancer treatment subgroups. The data were produced by immunoSEQ multiplex PCR, yet TCRdb's version contains in-frame clones alone and is incomplete. This table holds about 7,600 clones, approximately 80% found once. Sample: tumor tissue. All receptors come from a human donor with high-grade serous ovarian cancer. Each CDR3 is given without its conserved first and last residue.

j_call: TRBJ2-6; cdr3_length: 12; v_call: TRBV18; cdr3_aa: ASSPNTGANVLT
j_call: TRBJ1-5; cdr3_length: 13; v_call: TRBV5-1; cdr3_aa: ASSLAGGANQPQH
j_call: TRBJ2-1; cdr3_length: 11; v_call: TRBV4-3; cdr3_aa: ASSQAAWNEQF
j_call: TRBJ2-3; cdr3_length: 13; v_call: TRBV7-2; cdr3_aa: ASSFGRRSTDTQY
j_call: TRBJ2-5; cdr3_length: 13; v_call: TRBV9; cdr3_aa: ASSIDRGPRETQY
j_call: TRBJ1-5; cdr3_length: 13; v_call: TRBV27; cdr3_aa: ASSSGQAYNQPQH
j_call: TRBJ2-1; cdr3_length: 13; v_call: TRBV27; cdr3_aa: ASSSYSNSYNEQF
j_call: TRBJ1-6; cdr3_length: 13; v_call: TRBV6-1; cdr3_aa: ASRPGQAYNSPLH
j_call: TRBJ2-5; cdr3_length: 12; v_call: TRBV19; cdr3_aa: ASSMRTLAETQY
j_call: TRBJ1-5; cdr3_length: 16; v_call: TRBV19; cdr3_aa: ASSILRGTFYSNQPQH
j_call: TRBJ1-1; cdr3_length: 11; v_call: TRBV19; cdr3_aa: ASSIAENTEAF